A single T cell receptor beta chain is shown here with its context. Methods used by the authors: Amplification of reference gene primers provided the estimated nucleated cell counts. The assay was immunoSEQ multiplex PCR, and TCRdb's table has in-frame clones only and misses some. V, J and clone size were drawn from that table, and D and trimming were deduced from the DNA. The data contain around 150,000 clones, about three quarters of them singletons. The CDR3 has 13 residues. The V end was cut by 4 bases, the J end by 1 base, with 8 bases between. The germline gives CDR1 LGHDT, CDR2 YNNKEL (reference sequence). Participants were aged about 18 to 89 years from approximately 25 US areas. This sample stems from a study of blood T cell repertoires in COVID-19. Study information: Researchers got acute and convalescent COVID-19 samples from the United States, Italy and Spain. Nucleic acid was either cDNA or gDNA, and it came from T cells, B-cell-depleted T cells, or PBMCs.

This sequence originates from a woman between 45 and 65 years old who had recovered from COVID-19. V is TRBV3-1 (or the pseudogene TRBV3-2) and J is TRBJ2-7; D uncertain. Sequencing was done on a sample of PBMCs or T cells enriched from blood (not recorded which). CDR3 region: CASSPWSSYEQYF. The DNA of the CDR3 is TGTGCCAGCAGCCCTTGGAGTTCCTACGAGCAGTACTTC.